This T cell receptor beta chain was retrieved from a study of blood T cell repertoires in COVID-19. Turning to the study itself: Researchers got acute and convalescent COVID-19 samples from the United States, Italy and Spain.

The CDR3 is 15 residues long. V lost 2 bases to trimming and J lost 6 bases; unmatched junction nucleotides: 8. Followed over time, Seattle patients had been enrolled while infection was active. Original data processing: Cell counts per sample came from amplifying reference gene primers. TCRdb's table, derived via immunoSEQ multiplex PCR, lists solely in-frame clones and lacks some. D and trimming were read from the DNA, whereas the V and J calls and clone size are those reported in that table. The sample consists of around 300,000 clones, about 89% of them appearing once. The specimen was peripheral blood. The sequence came from a woman in her thirties with COVID-19, enrolled during active disease. The gene calls are TRBV5-3 and TRBJ2-1, with TRBD2 identical over 7 bases. TRBV5-3 is treated as an ORF (open reading frame) with a function not yet certain. CDR3 sequence (DNA): TGTGCCAGAAGCTTCCTTGCGGGAGCCCCCAATGAGCAGTTCTTC. This translates into CARSFLAGAPNEQFF.